This T cell receptor beta chain was obtained from a study of cytomegalovirus exposure and HLA in healthy donors. The study's findings and limits: A later analysis linked a missense variant in DCLRE1C to the trimming of TCR beta V and J genes.

PCR involved 60 Vbeta and 13 Jbeta primers. The repertoire was sequenced with immunoSEQ multiplex PCR; TCRdb's copy has only in-frame clones and lacks some. The table lists around 99,000 clones, approximately 80% of them singletons. To note about this clone: Its antigen is not identified.

Germline V CDR1 and CDR2: SEHNR, FQNEAQ (reference sequence). Trimming left V 5 bases short and J 2 bases short, with 12 bases between. The CDR3 sequence is 14 residues long. The chain links TRBV7-9 to TRBJ2-5, with a possible D match to TRBD1 (6 bases). The sequence derives from a woman in her 30s in good health and CMV-seronegative. Sequencing was performed on PBMCs. The CDR3 spells CASSQTGLQETQYF. The CDR3 DNA reads as TGTGCCAGCAGCCAGACAGGATTGCAAGAGACCCAGTACTTC.